The source of this T cell receptor beta chain is a study of read filtering for tumor transcriptome and immune sequencing. The study, taken as a whole, reports: This fraction held mixed bone marrow immune cells after CD138-negative sorting. Approximately 82% of IR-seq clonotypes had one read, totaling around 3.5% of reads; RNA-seq: approximately 73% and 42%.

This clonotype has ten or more counts. The antigen remains unidentified. From roughly 0.4 ug of RNA, a library with molecular barcoded alpha/delta and beta/gamma adaptors was made. MiXCR, run by TCRdb on the reads, gives a single entry per CDR3 protein. The sample yields fewer than 150,000 distinct CDR3 sequences, 13% seen once. This clonotype originated in a donor at least 40 years old with multiple myeloma. Sequenced material: a population of CD138-negative cells sorted from bone marrow.

The CDR3 nucleotides are TGTGCCAGCAGCCAAGATGCTGGAAGGAGCGGAGAGCAGTTCTTC. It codes for CASSQDAGRSGEQFF. The rearrangement joins TRBV3-1 to TRBJ2-1; a possible D gene is TRBD2 (5 bases). The CDR3 runs to 15 residues. Trimming left V 0 bases short and J 10 bases short, with 16 bases between. Germline CDR1 LGHDT, CDR2 YNNKEL (reference sequence).